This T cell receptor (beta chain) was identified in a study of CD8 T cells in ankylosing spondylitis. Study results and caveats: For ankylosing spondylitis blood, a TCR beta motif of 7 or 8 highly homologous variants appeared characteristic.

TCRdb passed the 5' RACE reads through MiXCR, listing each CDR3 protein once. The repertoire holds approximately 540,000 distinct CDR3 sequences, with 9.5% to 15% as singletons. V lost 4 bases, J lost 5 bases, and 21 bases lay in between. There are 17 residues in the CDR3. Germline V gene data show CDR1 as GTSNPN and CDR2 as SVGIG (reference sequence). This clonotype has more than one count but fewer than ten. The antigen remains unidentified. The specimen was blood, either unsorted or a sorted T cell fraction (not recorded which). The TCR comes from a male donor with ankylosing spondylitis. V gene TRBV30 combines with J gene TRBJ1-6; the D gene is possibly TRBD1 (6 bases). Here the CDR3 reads CAWKRGAGGINNSPLHF. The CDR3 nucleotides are TGTGCCTGGAAGCGGGGGGCCGGAGGGATAAATAATTCACCCCTCCACTTT.